This T cell receptor beta chain was retrieved from a study of control samples from healthy donors and cancer patients. Libraries were prepared by immunoSEQ multiplex PCR; TCRdb keeps only in-frame clonotypes and omits some of them. The repertoire holds more than 95,000 clones, with more than 70% as singletons. Looked up from germline, CDR1 is MDHEN and CDR2 is SYDVKM. After removal of 4 bases from V and 3 bases from J, the junction contained 3 bases not matched to a gene. The CDR3 covers 14 residues. The specimen sequenced was blood. The chain joins TRBV28 to TRBJ2-7, with 10 bases identical to TRBD2. The receptor's source is a man in his sixties in good health. DNA for the CDR3: TGTGCCAGCAGTTCCGGACTAGCGGTCTACGAGCAGTACTTC. Amino acid sequence: CASSSGLAVYEQYF.